The present T cell receptor (beta chain) was sequenced within a study of T cells in Graves' hyperthyroidism and ophthalmopathy. Regarding the study as a whole: A model of 13 V-J features distinguished ophthalmopathy from stable hyperthyroidism.

Uncontrolled infection, other autoimmune disease, pregnancy or lactation barred patients from enrollment. An approximately 9.8 ml volume of fresh peripheral blood provided the PBMCs. A word on this clonotype: No antigen is known for it.

Researchers amplified the TCR beta CDR3 regions from RNA transcripts. HTBI primers were employed in a first-round RT-PCR of the TCR CDR3. TCRdb used MiXCR to reprocess the multiplex PCR reads, holding one entry per CDR3 protein. The sample yields hundreds of thousands of distinct CDR3 sequences, 35% to 40% seen once. This TCR derives from a man aged 18 to 30 with Graves' hyperthyroidism. The sample was blood.

The CDR3 sequence: CASNYVQGWGTEAFF. The CDR3 bases are TGTGCCAGCAATTACGTACAGGGATGGGGCACTGAAGCTTTCTTT. The chain employs TRBV6-1 and TRBJ1-1; D perhaps matches TRBD1 (6 bases). The V gene's germline CDR1 is MNHNS and CDR2 SASEGT. Trimming took off 7 bases at V and 4 bases at J, with 19 bases between the two ends. The CDR3 sequence is 15 residues long.